Given below is one TCR beta chain in context. The data originate from a study of OX40 agonist ivuxolimab in advanced cancers. Across the whole study: Checkpoint inhibitors had been given previously to 40% of patients. Partial responses occurred in Three dose-escalation patients, one with hepatocellular carcinoma and two with cutaneous melanoma.

This CDR3 comprises 17 residues. J lost 3 bases, V lost 3 bases, and 7 bases had no gene match. From germline, CDR1 is LGHNA and CDR2 YNFKEQ. The table came from immunoSEQ multiplex PCR; TCRdb's copy has only in-frame clones and leaves some out. The table has approximately 60,000 clones, about 94% seen once. Sample: CD4+ or CD8+ T cells sorted from blood, taken in a trial of the OX40 agonist ivuxolimab. The receptor comes from an adult with an advanced solid tumor such as melanoma, head and neck, liver or kidney cancer. The chain is built from TRBV4-2 and TRBJ2-7; 14 nucleotides align to TRBD2. The CDR3 DNA follows: TGTGCCAGCAGCCAGGTAGGGACTAGCGGGAGCTACTACGAGCAGTACTTC. It codes for CASSQVGTSGSYYEQYF.